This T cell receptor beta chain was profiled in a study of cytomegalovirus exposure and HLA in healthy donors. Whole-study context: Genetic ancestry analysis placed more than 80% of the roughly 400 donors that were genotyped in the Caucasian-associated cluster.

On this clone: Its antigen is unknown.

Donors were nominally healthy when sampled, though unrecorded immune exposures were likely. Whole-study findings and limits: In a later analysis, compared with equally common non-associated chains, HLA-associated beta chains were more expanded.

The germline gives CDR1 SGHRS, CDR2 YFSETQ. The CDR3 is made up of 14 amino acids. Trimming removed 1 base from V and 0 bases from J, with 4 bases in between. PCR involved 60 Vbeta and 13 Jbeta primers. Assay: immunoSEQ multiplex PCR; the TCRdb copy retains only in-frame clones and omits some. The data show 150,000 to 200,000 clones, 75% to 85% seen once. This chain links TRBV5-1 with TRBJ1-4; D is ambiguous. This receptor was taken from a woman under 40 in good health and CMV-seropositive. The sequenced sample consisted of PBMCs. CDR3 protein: CASSLLSTNEKLFF. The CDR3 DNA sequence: TGCGCCAGCAGCTTGCTGTCAACTAATGAAAAACTGTTTTTT. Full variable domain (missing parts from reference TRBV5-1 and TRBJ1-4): KAGVTQTPRYLIKTRGQQVTLSCSPISGHRSVSWYQQTPGQGLQFLFEYFSETQRNKGNFPGRFSGRQFSNSRSEMNVSTLELGDSALYLCASSLLSTNEKLFFGSGTQLSVL.